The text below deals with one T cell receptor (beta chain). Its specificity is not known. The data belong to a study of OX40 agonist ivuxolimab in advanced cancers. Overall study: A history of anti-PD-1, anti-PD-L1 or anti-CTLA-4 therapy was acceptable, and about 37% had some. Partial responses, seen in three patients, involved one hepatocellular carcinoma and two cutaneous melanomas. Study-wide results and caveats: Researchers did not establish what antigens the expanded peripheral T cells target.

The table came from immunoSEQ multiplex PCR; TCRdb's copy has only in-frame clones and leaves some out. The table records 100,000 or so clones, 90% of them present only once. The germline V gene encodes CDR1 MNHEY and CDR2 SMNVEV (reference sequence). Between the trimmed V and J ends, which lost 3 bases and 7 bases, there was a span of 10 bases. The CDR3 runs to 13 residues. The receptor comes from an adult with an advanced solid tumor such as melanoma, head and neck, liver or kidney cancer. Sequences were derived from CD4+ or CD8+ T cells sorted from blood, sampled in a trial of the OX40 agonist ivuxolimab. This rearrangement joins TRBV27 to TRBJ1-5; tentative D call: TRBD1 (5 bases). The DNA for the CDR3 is TGTGCCAGCAGTTTTAGGGACGGCCAGCCCCAGCATTTT. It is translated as CASSFRDGQPQHF.